This T cell receptor (beta chain) was sequenced for a study of blood T cell repertoires in COVID-19. Clones were read by immunoSEQ multiplex PCR, and TCRdb kept only the in-frame ones, dropping some. The data contain roughly 170,000 clones, about 80% of them seen just once; the ten biggest clones take up 6% to 8.5%. The CDR3 has 16 amino acids. The ends were cut back, 1 base at V and 3 bases at J, with 15 bases in the middle. In germline, CDR1 is SGHAT, CDR2 FQNNGV. The genes are TRBV11-2 and TRBJ1-2; D uncertain. Material for sequencing was peripheral blood. This clonotype was obtained from a human donor in a cohort sampled during active COVID-19. CDR3 sequence reads: CASSLVFPPSDYGYTF. Here the CDR3 DNA reads TGTGCCAGCAGCTTAGTATTCCCCCCTTCGGACTATGGCTACACCTTC.